This TCR beta chain was sequenced during a study of regulatory T cells in long-lasting Graves disease. At least ten counts were recorded for this clonotype. With iRepertoire HTBI primers and Arm-PCR of CDR3 regions, TCR beta libraries were built. MiXCR, run by TCRdb on the multiplex PCR reads, gives a single entry per CDR3 protein. The table lists around 400,000 distinct CDR3 sequences, around 22% of them singletons. Specified time point: persistent/refractory GD, antithyroid drugs over 5 years with positive TRAb. RNA from PBMCs was the source of the TCR library. The germline CDR1 and CDR2 sequences are MDHEN and SYDVKM. Deletions cut 8 bases from V and 0 bases from J, with 16 bases between. The CDR3 extends over 16 amino acids.

V and J are TRBV28 and TRBJ2-2; the D gene is possibly TRBD2 (5 bases). This receptor was identified in a female donor with Graves disease. The starting material was peripheral blood mononuclear cells (PBMCs), obtained when the disease was refractory, from a patient treated with antithyroid drugs. Here the CDR3 reads CASRLIRGANTGELFF. CDR3 nucleotides: TGTGCCAGCCGACTCATTCGGGGAGCGAACACCGGGGAGCTGTTTTTT.